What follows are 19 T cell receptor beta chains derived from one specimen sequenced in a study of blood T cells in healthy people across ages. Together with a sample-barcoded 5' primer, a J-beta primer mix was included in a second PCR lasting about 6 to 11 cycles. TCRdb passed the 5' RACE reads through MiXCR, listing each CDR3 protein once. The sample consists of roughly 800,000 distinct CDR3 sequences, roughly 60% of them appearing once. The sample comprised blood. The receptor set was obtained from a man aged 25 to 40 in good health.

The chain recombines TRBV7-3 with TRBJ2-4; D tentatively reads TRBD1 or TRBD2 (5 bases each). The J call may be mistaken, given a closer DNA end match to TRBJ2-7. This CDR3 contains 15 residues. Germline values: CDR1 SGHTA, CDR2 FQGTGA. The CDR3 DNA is TGTGCCAGCAGCTCGGGGCCGGGACCGTACTACGAGCAGTACTTC. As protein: CASSSGPGPYYEQYF.

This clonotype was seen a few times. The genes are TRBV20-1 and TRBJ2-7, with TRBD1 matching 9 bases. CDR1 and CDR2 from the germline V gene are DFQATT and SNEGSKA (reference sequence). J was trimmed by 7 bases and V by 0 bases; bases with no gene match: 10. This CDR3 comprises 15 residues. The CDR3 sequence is CSARDAGQGLGEQYF. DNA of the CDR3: TGCAGTGCTAGAGATGCGGGACAGGGTCTGGGGGAGCAGTACTTC.

CDR3 in amino acids: CASSPHAGANVLTF. The DNA of the CDR3 is TGTGCCAGCAGTCCTCATGCTGGGGCCAACGTCCTGACTTTC. V usage is TRBV12-3 or TRBV12-4 and J usage is TRBJ2-6; D not resolved. V gave up 5 bases and J gave up 2 bases, with 7 bases separating them. This CDR3 contains 14 residues.

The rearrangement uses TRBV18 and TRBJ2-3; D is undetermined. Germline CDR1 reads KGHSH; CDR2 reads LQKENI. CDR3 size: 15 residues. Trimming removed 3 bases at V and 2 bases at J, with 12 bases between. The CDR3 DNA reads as TGTGCCAGCTCACCCTACAAAGGGCTCACAGATACGCAGTATTTT. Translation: CASSPYKGLTDTQYF.

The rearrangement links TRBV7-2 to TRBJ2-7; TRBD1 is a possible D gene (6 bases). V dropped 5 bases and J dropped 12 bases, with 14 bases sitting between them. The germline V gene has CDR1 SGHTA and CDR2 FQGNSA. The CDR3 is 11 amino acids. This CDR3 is CASSSAGVRYF. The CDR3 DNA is TGTGCCAGCAGCAGCGCAGGGGTGAGGTACTTC.

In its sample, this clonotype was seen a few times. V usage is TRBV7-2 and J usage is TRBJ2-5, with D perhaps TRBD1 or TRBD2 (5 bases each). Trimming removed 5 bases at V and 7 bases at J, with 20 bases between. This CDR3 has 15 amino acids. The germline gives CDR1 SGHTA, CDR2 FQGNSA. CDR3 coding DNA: TGTGCCAGCAGCCAAGCTCGGAACCGGGGCGGGACCCAGTACTTC. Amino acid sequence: CASSQARNRGGTQYF.

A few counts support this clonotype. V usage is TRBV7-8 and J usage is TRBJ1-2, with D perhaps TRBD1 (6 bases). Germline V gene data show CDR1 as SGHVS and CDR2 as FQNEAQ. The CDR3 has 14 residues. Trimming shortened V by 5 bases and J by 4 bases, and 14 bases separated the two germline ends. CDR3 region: CASSDTDRPYGYTF. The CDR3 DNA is TGTGCCAGCAGCGACACGGACAGACCCTATGGCTACACCTTC.

CDR3 sequence: CASSPESSYNEQYF. CDR3 DNA: TGTGCCAGCAGCCCGGAGAGCTCCTACAATGAGCAGTACTTC. The V and J genes are TRBV11-2 and TRBJ2-5; unclear D gene. Germline CDR1 reads SGHAT; CDR2 reads FQNNGV. The CDR3 runs to 14 residues. V was cut by 5 bases and J by 11 bases, with 21 bases left in between.

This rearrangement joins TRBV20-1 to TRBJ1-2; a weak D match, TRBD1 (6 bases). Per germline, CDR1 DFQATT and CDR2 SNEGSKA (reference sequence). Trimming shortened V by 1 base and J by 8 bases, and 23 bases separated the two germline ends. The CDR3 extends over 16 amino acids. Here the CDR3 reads CSARAGTGTPFGGYTF. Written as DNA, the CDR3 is TGCAGTGCTAGAGCCGGGACGGGGACACCCTTCGGGGGCTACACCTTC.

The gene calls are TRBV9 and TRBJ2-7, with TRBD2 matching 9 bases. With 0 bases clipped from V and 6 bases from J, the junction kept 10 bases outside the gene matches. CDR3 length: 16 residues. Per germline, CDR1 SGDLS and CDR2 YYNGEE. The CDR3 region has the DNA TGTGCCAGCAGCGTAGGGGGGCTAGCGGGACGCTCCGAGCAGTACTTC. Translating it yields CASSVGGLAGRSEQYF.

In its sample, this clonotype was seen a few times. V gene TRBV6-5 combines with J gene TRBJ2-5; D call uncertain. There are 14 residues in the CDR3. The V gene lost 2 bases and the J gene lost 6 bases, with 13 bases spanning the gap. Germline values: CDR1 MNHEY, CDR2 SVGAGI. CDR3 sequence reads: CASSYGQAAQTQYF. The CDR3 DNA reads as TGTGCCAGCAGTTACGGGCAAGCTGCCCAGACCCAGTACTTC.

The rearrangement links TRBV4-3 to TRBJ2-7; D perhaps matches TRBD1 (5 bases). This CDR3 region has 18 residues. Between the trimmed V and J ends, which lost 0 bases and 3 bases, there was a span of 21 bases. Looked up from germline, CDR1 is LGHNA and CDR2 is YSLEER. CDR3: CASSQDLGAQTHLYEQYF. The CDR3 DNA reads TGCGCCAGCAGCCAAGATCTAGGGGCACAGACCCACCTCTACGAGCAGTACTTC.

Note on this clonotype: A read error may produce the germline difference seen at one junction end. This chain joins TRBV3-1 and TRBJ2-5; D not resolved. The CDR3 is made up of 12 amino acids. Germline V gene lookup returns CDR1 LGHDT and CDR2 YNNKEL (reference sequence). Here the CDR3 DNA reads TGTGTCAGCAGCCAAAGCCGAGAGACCCAGTACTTC. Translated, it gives CVSSQSRETQYF.

CDR3 in amino acids: CATSDLYSGTDYTGELFF. Written as DNA, the CDR3 is TGTGCCACCAGTGATTTATACTCCGGGACAGACTACACCGGGGAGCTGTTTTTT. This sequence joins TRBV24-1 and TRBJ2-2; the match to TRBD1 covers 7 bases. Germline V gene lookup returns CDR1 KGHDR and CDR2 SFDVKD. There are 18 residues in the CDR3. The V segment lost 1 base and the J segment 3 bases; nucleotides outside the gene matches: 10.

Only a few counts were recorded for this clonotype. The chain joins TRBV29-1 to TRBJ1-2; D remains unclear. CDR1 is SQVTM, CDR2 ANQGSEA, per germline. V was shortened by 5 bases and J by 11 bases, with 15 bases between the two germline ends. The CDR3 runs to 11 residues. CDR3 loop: CSVYGQDGYTF. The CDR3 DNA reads TGCAGCGTTTATGGTCAGGACGGGTACACCTTC. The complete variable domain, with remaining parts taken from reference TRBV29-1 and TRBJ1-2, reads SAVISQKPSRDICQRGTSLTIQCQVDSQVTMMFWYRQQPGQSLTLIATANQGSEATYESGFVIDKFPISRPNLTFSTLTVSNMSPEDSSIYLCSVYGQDGYTFGSGTRLTVV.

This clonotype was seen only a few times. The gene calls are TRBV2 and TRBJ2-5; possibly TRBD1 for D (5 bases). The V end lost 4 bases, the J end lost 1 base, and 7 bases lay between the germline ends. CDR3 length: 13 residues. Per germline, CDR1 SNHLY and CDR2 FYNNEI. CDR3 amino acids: CASSADSQETQYF. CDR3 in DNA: TGTGCCAGCAGTGCTGACAGCCAAGAGACCCAGTACTTC. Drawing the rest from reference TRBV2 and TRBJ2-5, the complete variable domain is EPEVTQTPSHQVTQMGQEVILRCVPISNHLYFYWYRQILGQKVEFLVSFYNNEISEKSEIFDDQFSVERPDGSNFTLKIRSTKLEDSAMYFCASSADSQETQYFGPGTRLLVL.

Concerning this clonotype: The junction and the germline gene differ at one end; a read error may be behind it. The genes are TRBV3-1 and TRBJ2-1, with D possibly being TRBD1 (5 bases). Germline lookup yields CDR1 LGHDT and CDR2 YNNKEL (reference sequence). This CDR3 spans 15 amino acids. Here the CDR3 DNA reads TGTACCAGCAGCCAGTGGCAGGGTATCTACAATGAGCAGTTCTTC. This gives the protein CTSSQWQGIYNEQFF.

This chain's CDR3 is CASGGTAVFYEQFF. The CDR3 nucleotides read TGTGCTAGTGGTGGGACTGCCGTATTCTATGAGCAGTTCTTC. The chain links TRBV12-5 to TRBJ2-1; tentatively, D is TRBD2 (6 bases). This CDR3 comprises 14 residues. Trimming took 5 bases from V and 8 from J, leaving 16 bases between them. Germline V lookup: CDR1 LGHNT, CDR2 FRNRAP.

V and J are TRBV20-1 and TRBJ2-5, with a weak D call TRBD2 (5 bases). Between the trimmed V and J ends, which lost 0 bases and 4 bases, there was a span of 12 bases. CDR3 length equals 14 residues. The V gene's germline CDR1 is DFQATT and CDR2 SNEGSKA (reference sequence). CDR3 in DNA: TGCAGTGCTAGAGATGAGGGTACCGGAGAGACCCAGTACTTC. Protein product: CSARDEGTGETQYF.